Sequencing of this T cell receptor (beta chain) was carried out in a study of cytomegalovirus exposure and HLA in healthy donors. The primer mix had 60 Vbeta and 13 Jbeta primers. The table came from immunoSEQ multiplex PCR; TCRdb's copy has only in-frame clones and leaves some out. This listing includes some 72,000 clones. The source of this sequence is a boy between 5 and 17 years old in good health and CMV-seronegative. Sequencing was done on a sample of PBMCs.

The CDR3 sequence is CASSAHRGGSYEQYF. In DNA form, the CDR3 reads TGTGCCAGCAGCGCCCATCGGGGGGGTTCCTACGAGCAGTACTTC. J is TRBJ2-7 and V is TRBV13; 8 bases map to TRBD2. After removal of 5 bases from V and 1 base from J, the junction contained 7 bases not matched to a gene. Germline CDR1 and CDR2: PRHDT and FYEKMQ (reference sequence). The CDR3 contains 15 residues.